This TCR beta chain came from a study of Graves' ophthalmopathy and Graves' hyperthyroidism. Study-level background: The collection of peripheral blood took place at initial diagnosis, before any treatment.

As the template, RNA transcripts were used to amplify TCR beta CDR3 regions. HTBI primers primed a first-round RT-PCR, and a second-round multiplex PCR followed. TCRdb itself ran the multiplex PCR reads through MiXCR, one entry per CDR3 protein. The data show hundreds of thousands of distinct CDR3 sequences, under 25% seen once. Germline CDR1 MNHEY, CDR2 SVGEGT. V lost 3 bases to trimming and J lost 0 bases, with 20 bases between them. CDR3 length: 18 residues. If patients had other autoimmune diseases, uncontrolled infections, pregnancy or lactation, they were excluded. The source is a woman aged 18 to 35 with stable Graves' hyperthyroidism. The specimen was peripheral blood. The rearrangement joins TRBV6-2 or TRBV6-3 to TRBJ1-1; weak D call: TRBD1 (6 bases). The CDR3 reads CASSYPTGWERLNTEAFF. DNA of the CDR3: TGTGCCAGCAGTTATCCGACAGGATGGGAGCGGCTGAACACTGAAGCTTTCTTT.